This T cell receptor beta chain was identified during a study of identical twins. Notes on the study in general: Abundant beta clonotypes from cord blood bore fewer insertions; memory repertoires lacked this pattern. Monozygotic twin pairs showed more out-of-frame TCR alpha sharing than models estimated.

The CDR3 contains 14 residues. The V and J ends lost 0 bases and 3 bases respectively, with 8 bases between them. Germline CDR1 SGHNT, CDR2 YENEEA. This clonotype was recorded a few times. The target antigen is unknown. TCRdb re-analysed the 5' RACE reads in MiXCR, keeping a single row per CDR3 protein. The sample gives 430,000 or so distinct CDR3 sequences, less than 25% of which show up once; roughly 3% is in the top ten. The sample also formed part of further work on T cells expressing NK-cell markers. As reported in that work: One of the eight sequenced donors was seronegative, whereas the other seven were HCMV-seropositive. Among the experiments, several used an anti-gamma-delta TCR antibody to restrict sorting to alpha-beta TCR T cells.

The rearrangement joins TRBV11-3 to TRBJ1-1; D call uncertain. The sequence was obtained from a young woman in good health. Sequenced: CD4+ T cells sorted from blood. The CDR3 loop is CASSLEGTDTEAFF. As DNA, the CDR3 is TGTGCCAGCAGCTTAGAAGGTACGGACACTGAAGCTTTCTTT.